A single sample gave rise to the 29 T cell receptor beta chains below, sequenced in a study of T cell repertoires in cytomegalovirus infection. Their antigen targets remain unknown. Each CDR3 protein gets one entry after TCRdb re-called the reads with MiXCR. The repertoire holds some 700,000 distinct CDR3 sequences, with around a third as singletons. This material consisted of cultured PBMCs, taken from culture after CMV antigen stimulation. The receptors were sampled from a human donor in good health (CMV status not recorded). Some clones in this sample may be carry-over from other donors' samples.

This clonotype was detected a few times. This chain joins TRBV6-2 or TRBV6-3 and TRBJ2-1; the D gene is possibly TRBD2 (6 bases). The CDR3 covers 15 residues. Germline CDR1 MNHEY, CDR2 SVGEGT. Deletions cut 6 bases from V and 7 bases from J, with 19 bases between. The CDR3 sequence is CASSKTSRVPNEQFF. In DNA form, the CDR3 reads TGTGCCAGCAGCAAAACTAGCAGAGTCCCTAATGAGCAGTTCTTC.

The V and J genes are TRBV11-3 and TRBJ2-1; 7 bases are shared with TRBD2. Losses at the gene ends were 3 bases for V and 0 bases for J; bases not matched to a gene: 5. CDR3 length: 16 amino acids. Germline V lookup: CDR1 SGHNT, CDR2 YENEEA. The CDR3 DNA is TGTGCCAGCAGCTTTAAAGCGGGGAGCTCCTACAATGAGCAGTTCTTC. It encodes CASSFKAGSSYNEQFF.

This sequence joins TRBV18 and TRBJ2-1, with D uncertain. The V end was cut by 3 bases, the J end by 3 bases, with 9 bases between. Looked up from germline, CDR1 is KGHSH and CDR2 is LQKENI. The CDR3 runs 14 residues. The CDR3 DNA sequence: TGTGCCAGCTCACCCTTAGGAGACTACAATGAGCAGTTCTTC. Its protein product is CASSPLGDYNEQFF.

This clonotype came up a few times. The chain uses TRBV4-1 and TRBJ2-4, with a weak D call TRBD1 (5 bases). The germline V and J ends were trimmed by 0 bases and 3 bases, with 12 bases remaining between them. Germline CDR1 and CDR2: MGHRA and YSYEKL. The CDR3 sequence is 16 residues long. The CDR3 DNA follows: TGCGCCAGCAGCCAAGAGAAGGGGATGGGCAAAAACATTCAGTACTTC. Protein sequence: CASSQEKGMGKNIQYF.

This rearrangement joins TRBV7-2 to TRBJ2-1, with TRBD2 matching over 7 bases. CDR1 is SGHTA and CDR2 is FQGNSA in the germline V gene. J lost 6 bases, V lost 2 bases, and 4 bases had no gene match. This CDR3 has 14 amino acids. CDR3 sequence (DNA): TGTGCCAGCAGCTTAAGGCTAGCGGCCAATGAGCAGTTCTTC. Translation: CASSLRLAANEQFF.

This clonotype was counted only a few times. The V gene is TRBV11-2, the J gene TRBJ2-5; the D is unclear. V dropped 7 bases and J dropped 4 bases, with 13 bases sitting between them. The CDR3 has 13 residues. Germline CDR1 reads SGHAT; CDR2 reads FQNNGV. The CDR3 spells CASKSSIIETQYF. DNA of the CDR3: TGTGCCAGCAAGTCTAGTATAATAGAGACCCAGTACTTC. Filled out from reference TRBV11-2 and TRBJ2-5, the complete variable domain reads EAGVAQSPRYKIIEKRQSVAFWCNPISGHATLYWYQQILGQGPKLLIQFQNNGVVDDSQLPKDRFSAERLKGVDSTLKIQPAKLEDSAVYLCASKSSIIETQYFGPGTRLLVL.

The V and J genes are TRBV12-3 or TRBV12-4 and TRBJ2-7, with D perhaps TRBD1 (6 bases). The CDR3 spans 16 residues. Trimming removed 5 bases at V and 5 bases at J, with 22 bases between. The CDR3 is CASSIEPSRTVDEQYF. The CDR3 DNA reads TGTGCCAGCAGTATCGAACCCTCCCGGACAGTGGACGAGCAGTACTTC.

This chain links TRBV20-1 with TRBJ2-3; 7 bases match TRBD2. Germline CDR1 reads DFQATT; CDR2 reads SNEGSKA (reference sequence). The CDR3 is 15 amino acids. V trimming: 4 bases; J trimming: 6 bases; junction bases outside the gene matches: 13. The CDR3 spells CSAIDTSVREDTQYF. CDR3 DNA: TGCAGTGCTATAGATACTAGCGTTCGAGAGGATACGCAGTATTTT.

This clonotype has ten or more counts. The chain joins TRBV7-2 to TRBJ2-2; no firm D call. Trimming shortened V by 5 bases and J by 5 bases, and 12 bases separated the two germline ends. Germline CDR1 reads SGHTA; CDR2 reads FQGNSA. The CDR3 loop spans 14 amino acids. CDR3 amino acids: CASSLKRATGELFF. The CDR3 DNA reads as TGTGCCAGCAGCCTAAAACGAGCGACCGGGGAGCTGTTTTTT.

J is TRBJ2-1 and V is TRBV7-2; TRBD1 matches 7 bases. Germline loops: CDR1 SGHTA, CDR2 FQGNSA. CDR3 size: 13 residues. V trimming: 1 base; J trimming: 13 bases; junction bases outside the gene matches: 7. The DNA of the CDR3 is TGTGCCAGCAGCTTAGTGAGGGACAGCCCTCAGTTCTTC. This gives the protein CASSLVRDSPQFF. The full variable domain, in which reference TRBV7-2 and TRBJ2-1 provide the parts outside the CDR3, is GAGVSQSPSNKVTEKGKDVELRCDPISGHTALYWYRQSLGQGLEFLIYFQGNSAPDKSGLPSDRFSAERTGGSVSTLTIQRTQQEDSAVYLCASSLVRDSPQFFGPGTRLTVL.

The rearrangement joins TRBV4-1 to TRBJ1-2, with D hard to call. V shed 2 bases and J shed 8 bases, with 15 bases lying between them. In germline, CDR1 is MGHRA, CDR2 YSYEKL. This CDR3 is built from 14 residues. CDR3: CASSQWAREKGYTF. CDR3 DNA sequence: TGCGCCAGCAGCCAATGGGCACGGGAGAAGGGCTACACCTTC.

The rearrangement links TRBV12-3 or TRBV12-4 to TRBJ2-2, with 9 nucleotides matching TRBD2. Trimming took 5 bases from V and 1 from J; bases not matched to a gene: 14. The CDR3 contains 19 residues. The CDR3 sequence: CASSPRYGSGGRNTGELFF. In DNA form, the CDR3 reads TGTGCCAGCAGTCCCCGCTACGGTAGCGGGGGAAGGAACACCGGGGAGCTGTTTTTT.

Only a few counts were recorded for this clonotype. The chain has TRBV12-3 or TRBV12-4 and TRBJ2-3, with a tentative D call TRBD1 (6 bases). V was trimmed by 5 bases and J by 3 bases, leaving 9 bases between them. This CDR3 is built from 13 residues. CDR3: CASSPGHTDTQYF. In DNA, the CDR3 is TGTGCCAGCAGTCCGGGACATACAGATACGCAGTATTTT.

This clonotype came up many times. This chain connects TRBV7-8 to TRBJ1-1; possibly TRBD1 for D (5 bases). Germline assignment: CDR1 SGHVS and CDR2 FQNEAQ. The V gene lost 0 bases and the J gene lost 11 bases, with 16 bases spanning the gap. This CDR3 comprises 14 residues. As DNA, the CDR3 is TGTGCCAGCAGCTTAGCGCGGAGGGGCGGTGAGGCTTTCTTT. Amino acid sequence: CASSLARRGGEAFF.

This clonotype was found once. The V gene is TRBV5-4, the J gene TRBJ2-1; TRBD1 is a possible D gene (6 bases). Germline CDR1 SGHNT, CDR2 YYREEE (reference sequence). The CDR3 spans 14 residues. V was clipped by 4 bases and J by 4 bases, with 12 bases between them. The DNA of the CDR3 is TGTGCCAGCAGCCAAGGACAGACGTACAATGAGCAGTTCTTC. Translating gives CASSQGQTYNEQFF.

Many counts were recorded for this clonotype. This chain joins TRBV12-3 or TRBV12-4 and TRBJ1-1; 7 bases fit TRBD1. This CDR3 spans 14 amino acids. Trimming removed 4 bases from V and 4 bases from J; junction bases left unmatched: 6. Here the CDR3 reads CASSSRQGGTEAFF. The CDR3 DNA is TGTGCCAGCAGTTCTCGACAGGGTGGCACTGAAGCTTTCTTT.

Here the CDR3 reads CASSLAATAWEQYF. CDR3 nucleotide sequence: TGTGCCAGCAGCTTAGCGGCCACCGCCTGGGAGCAGTACTTC. The genes are TRBV11-2 and TRBJ2-7; no reliable D call. This CDR3 comprises 14 residues. V dropped 1 base and J dropped 7 bases, with 14 bases sitting between them. Per germline, CDR1 SGHAT and CDR2 FQNNGV.

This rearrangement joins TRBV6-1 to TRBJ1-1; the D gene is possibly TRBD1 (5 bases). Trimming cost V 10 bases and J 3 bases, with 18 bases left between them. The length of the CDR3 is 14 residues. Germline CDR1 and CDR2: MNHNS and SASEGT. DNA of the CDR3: TGTGCCAACAGGAACCGACTCCCAGACACTGAAGCTTTCTTT. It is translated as CANRNRLPDTEAFF.

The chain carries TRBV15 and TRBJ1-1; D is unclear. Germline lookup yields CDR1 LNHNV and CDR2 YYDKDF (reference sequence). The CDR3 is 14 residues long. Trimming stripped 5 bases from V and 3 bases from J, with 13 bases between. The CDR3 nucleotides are TGTGCCACCAGCCCCCAGGCGGGATACACTGAAGCTTTCTTT. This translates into CATSPQAGYTEAFF.

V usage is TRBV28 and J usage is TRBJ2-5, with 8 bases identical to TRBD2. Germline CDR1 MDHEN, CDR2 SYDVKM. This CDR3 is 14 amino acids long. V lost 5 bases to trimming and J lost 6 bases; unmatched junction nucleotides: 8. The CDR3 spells CASSGTSGRKTQYF. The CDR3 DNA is TGTGCCAGCAGTGGTACTAGCGGTCGTAAGACCCAGTACTTC.

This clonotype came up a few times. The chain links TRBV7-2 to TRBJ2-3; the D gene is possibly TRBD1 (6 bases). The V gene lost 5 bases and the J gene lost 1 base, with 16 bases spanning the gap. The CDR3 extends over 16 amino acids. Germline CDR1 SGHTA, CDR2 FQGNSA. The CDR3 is CASSTAGASGTDTQYF. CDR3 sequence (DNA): TGTGCCAGCAGCACCGCAGGGGCCTCTGGCACAGATACGCAGTATTTT.

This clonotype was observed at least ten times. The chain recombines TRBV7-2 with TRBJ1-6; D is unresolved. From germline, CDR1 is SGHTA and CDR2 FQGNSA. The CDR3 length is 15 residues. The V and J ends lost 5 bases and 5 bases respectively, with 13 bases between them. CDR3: CASSPQTVDNSPLHF. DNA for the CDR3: TGTGCCAGCAGCCCGCAGACGGTGGATAATTCACCCCTCCACTTT.

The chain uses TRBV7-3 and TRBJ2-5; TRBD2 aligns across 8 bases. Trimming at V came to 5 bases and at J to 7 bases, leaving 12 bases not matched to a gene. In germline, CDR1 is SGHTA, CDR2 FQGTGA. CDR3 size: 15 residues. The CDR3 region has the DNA TGTGCCAGCAGCCCCTCAACCGGGACTAGTGGGACCCAGTACTTC. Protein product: CASSPSTGTSGTQYF.

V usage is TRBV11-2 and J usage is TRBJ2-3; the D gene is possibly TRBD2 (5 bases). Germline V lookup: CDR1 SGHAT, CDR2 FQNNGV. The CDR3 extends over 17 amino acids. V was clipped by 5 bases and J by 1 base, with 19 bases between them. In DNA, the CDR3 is TGTGCCAGCAGCCCGACCCGGACCAGCGGCCGCACAGATACGCAGTATTTT. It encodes CASSPTRTSGRTDTQYF.

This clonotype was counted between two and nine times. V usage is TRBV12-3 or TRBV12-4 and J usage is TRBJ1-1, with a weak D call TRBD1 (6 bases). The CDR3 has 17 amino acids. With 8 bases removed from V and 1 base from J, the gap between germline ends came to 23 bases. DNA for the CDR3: TGTGCCAGCTCTCCACGCAGGGCCAGGGGTGGGAACACTGAAGCTTTCTTT. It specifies CASSPRRARGGNTEAFF.

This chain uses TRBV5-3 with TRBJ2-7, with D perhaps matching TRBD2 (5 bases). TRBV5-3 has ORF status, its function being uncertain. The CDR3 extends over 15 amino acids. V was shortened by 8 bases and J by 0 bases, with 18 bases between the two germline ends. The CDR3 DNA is TGTGCCAGCAGCCCGGATGCGGGTAGCTCCTACGAGCAGTACTTC. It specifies CASSPDAGSSYEQYF.

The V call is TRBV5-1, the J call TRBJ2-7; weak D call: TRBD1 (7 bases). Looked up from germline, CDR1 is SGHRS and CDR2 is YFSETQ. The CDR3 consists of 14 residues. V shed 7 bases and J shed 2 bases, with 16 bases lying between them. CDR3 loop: CASRRDSGTYEQYF. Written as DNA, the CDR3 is TGCGCCAGCCGGAGGGACAGCGGAACCTACGAGCAGTACTTC.

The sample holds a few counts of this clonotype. This CDR3 is CASSLGQNQGIYGYTF. The CDR3 DNA reads as TGTGCCAGCAGCTTAGGGCAAAATCAGGGGATCTATGGCTACACCTTC. The chain is built from TRBV7-9 and TRBJ1-2; possibly TRBD1 for D (6 bases). Looked up from germline, CDR1 is SEHNR and CDR2 is FQNEAQ (reference sequence). V gave up 1 base and J gave up 4 bases, with 16 bases separating them. The CDR3 length is 16 residues.

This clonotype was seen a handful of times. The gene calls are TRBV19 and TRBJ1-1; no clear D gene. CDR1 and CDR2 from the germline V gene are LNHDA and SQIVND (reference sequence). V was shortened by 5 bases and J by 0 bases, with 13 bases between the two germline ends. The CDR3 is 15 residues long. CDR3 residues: CASSWSLEMNTEAFF. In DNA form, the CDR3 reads TGTGCCAGTAGTTGGTCATTGGAGATGAACACTGAAGCTTTCTTT.